The 14 T cell receptor beta chains given below trace back to one sample, sequenced in a study of T cells in women clearing cervical HPV infection. The assay was immunoSEQ multiplex PCR, and TCRdb's table has in-frame clones only and misses some. The sample's table shows about 30,000 clones. The sequenced sample consisted of blood buffy coat. The source of these receptors is a woman aged 18 to 69 with a cervical HPV16 infection that either progressed to CIN3+ or cleared (not recorded which).

Details on this clone: With the read ending 3 residues before the CDR3 end, the germline J gene is used to fill in that end. The J gene is TRBJ1-1, the V gene TRBV29-1, with D perhaps matching TRBD1 (5 bases). The V gene's germline CDR1 is SQVTM and CDR2 ANQGSEA. The CDR3 length is 13 residues. V lost 1 base, J lost 5 bases, and 11 bases lay in between. CDR3 sequence reads: CSVEVTGGTEAFF. CDR3 bases read: TGCAGCGTTGAAGTAACGGGGGGGACTGAA. Looking up the rest from reference TRBV29-1 and TRBJ1-1 gives the full variable domain: SAVISQKPSRDICQRGTSLTIQCQVDSQVTMMFWYRQQPGQSLTLIATANQGSEATYESGFVIDKFPISRPNLTFSTLTVSNMSPEDSSIYLCSVEVTGGTEAFFGQGTRLTVV.

CDR3 bases read: TGCGCCAGCAGCCCAACACAGACCTACGAG. Translating gives CASSPTQTYE. The whole CDR3 region reads CASSPTQTYEQYF. The chain couples TRBV5-1 to TRBJ2-7; D is unclear. The missing CDR3 end, 3 residues past where the read stops, is filled in from the germline J gene. V was trimmed by 4 bases and J by 2 bases, leaving 10 bases between them. This CDR3 has 13 residues. The germline gives CDR1 SGHRS, CDR2 YFSETQ.

Details on this clone: The CDR3 end falls 3 residues outside the read, so it is completed with the germline J gene. The V and J genes are TRBV13 and TRBJ2-1; D ambiguous. This CDR3 spans 15 amino acids. The germline gives CDR1 PRHDT, CDR2 FYEKMQ (reference sequence). Trimming shortened V by 5 bases and J by 6 bases, and 17 bases separated the two germline ends. The part of the CDR3 DNA that was read is TGTGCCAGCAGCCCCCCTGGCTCTGGTGGCAATGAG. This sequence encodes CASSPPGSGGNE. The whole CDR3 reads CASSPPGSGGNEQFF.

Concerning this clone: The read ends 3 residues before the CDR3 terminus; that terminus is restored from the germline J gene. The chain combines TRBV9 with TRBJ1-1; 9 nucleotides line up with TRBD1. V lost 3 bases to trimming and J lost 4 bases; unmatched junction nucleotides: 4. The CDR3 is 14 amino acids. CDR1 and CDR2 (germline): SGDLS, YYNGEE. CDR3 sequence reads: CASSGGQGGTEAFF. The CDR3 bases that were read are TGTGCCAGCAGCGGGGGACAGGGTGGCACTGAA. The whole variable domain, remainder taken from reference TRBV9 and TRBJ1-1, is DSGVTQTPKHLITATGQRVTLRCSPRSGDLSVYWYQQSLDQGLQFLIQYYNGEERAKGNILERFSAQQFPDLHSELNLSSLELGDSALYFCASSGGQGGTEAFFGQGTRLTVV.

Worth noting for this clone: Read data end 3 residues before the CDR3 end; the end is taken from the germline J gene. The gene calls are TRBV19 and TRBJ1-2; 8 bases agree with TRBD1. The germline gives CDR1 LNHDA, CDR2 SQIVND (reference sequence). The CDR3 runs to 13 residues. CDR3 amino acids: CASSSRGRGGYTF. The CDR3 DNA, read in part, is TGTGCCAGTAGTTCCAGGGGGCGCGGGGGC.

Comments on this clone: Read data end 3 residues before the CDR3 end; the end is taken from the germline J gene. The V gene is TRBV10-2, the J gene TRBJ2-7; D unclear. Trimming stripped 2 bases from V and 6 bases from J, with 8 bases between. Germline assignment: CDR1 WSHSY and CDR2 SAAADI. This CDR3 has 12 amino acids. The CDR3 DNA, read in part, is TGCGCCAGCAGTGAGGCGGCTCGCGAG. Translated: CASSEAARE. The whole CDR3 protein is CASSEAAREQYF.

Regarding this clone: From the germline J gene comes the end of the CDR3, since the read stops 3 residues before it. V gene TRBV5-6 combines with J gene TRBJ2-3; maybe TRBD2 (7 bases). The CDR3 spans 15 residues. The V gene's germline CDR1 is SGHDT and CDR2 YYEEEE. V dropped 0 bases and J dropped 3 bases, with 11 bases sitting between them. The CDR3 is CASSLVGGATDTQYF. CDR3 DNA (partial): TGTGCCAGCAGCTTGGTAGGGGGGGCAACAGATACG.

Comment on this clone: The read finishes 3 residues shy of the CDR3 end, and the germline J gene is used to complete it. This chain links TRBV20-1 with TRBJ1-1; perhaps TRBD1 as D (5 bases). In germline, CDR1 is DFQATT, CDR2 SNEGSKA (reference sequence). This CDR3 has 12 residues. The sequenced part of the CDR3 DNA is TGCAGTGCTAGAGTGGGGACTGTTAAA. Translation: CSARVGTVK. The full CDR3 reads CSARVGTVKAFF.

As regards this clone: Read coverage stops 3 residues before the CDR3 terminus; the germline J gene supplies the remainder. The genes are TRBV7-6 and TRBJ2-1; 7 bases match TRBD1. Germline V lookup: CDR1 SGHVS, CDR2 FNYEAQ. There are 15 residues in the CDR3. J was trimmed by 4 bases and V by 5 bases; bases with no gene match: 8. The CDR3 spells CASSPPGQRYNEQFF. The sequenced CDR3 bases are TGTGCCAGCAGCCCTCCGGGACAGAGATACAATGAG.

Of note for this clone: Read data end 3 residues before the CDR3 end; the end is taken from the germline J gene. This chain uses TRBV11-2 with TRBJ1-1; D may be TRBD1 (6 bases). This CDR3 spans 15 amino acids. V was clipped by 5 bases and J by 0 bases, with 13 bases between them. The germline gives CDR1 SGHAT, CDR2 FQNNGV. The CDR3 bases that were read are TGTGCCAGCAGCCCACGGACAGAAATGAACACTGAA. Residues: CASSPRTEMNTE. The complete CDR3 sequence is CASSPRTEMNTEAFF.

Concerning this clone itself: The read stops 3 residues short of the end of the CDR3; the missing end is completed from the germline J gene. This chain connects TRBV20-1 to TRBJ2-1; perhaps TRBD2 as D (5 bases). With 3 bases removed from V and 0 bases from J, the gap between germline ends came to 9 bases. The CDR3 length is 14 residues. From germline, CDR1 is DFQATT and CDR2 SNEGSKA (reference sequence). The sequenced part of the CDR3 DNA is TGCAGTGCTAGTAGCGAGAGCTCCTACAATGAG. It encodes CSASSESSYNE. In full, the CDR3 is CSASSESSYNEQFF.

For this clone: With the read ending 3 residues before the CDR3 end, the germline J gene is used to fill in that end. The V and J genes are TRBV6-1 and TRBJ2-1, with unresolved D. The V end was cut by 3 bases, the J end by 0 bases, with 6 bases between. CDR1 and CDR2 from the germline V gene are MNHNS and SASEGT. The CDR3 runs 14 residues. The CDR3 DNA, read in part, is TGTGCCAGCAGTGAGTCCAGCTCCTACAATGAG. It specifies CASSESSSYNE. In full, the CDR3 is CASSESSSYNEQFF.

CDR3 DNA, as far as it was read: TGTGCCAGCAGCCTACCCGGGACACGGCTCGAG. Residues: CASSLPGTRLE. The full CDR3 is CASSLPGTRLEQYF. This chain uses TRBV7-2 with TRBJ2-7; possible D gene TRBD1, 6 bases. The read halts 3 residues ahead of the CDR3 end, with the missing end drawn from the germline J gene. The CDR3 has 14 amino acids. The V gene lost 5 bases and the J gene lost 6 bases, with 17 bases spanning the gap. Germline CDR1 SGHTA, CDR2 FQGNSA. The entire variable domain, with the rest obtained from reference TRBV7-2 and TRBJ2-7, is as follows: GAGVSQSPSNKVTEKGKDVELRCDPISGHTALYWYRQSLGQGLEFLIYFQGNSAPDKSGLPSDRFSAERTGGSVSTLTIQRTQQEDSAVYLCASSLPGTRLEQYFGPGTRLTVT.

With regard to this clone: Sequencing ends 3 residues short of the CDR3 end; the germline J gene provides the rest. V gene TRBV5-1 combines with J gene TRBJ2-3, with 7 bases fitting TRBD1. Trimming at V came to 4 bases and at J to 3 bases, leaving 11 bases not matched to a gene. Per germline, CDR1 SGHRS and CDR2 YFSETQ. The CDR3 loop spans 16 amino acids. CDR3 residues: CASSPGVGGGTDTQYF. Incomplete CDR3 DNA: TGCGCCAGCAGCCCTGGGGTAGGGGGCGGGACAGATACG. The whole variable domain, filled in from reference TRBV5-1 and TRBJ2-3, reads KAGVTQTPRYLIKTRGQQVTLSCSPISGHRSVSWYQQTPGQGLQFLFEYFSETQRNKGNFPGRFSGRQFSNSRSEMNVSTLELGDSALYLCASSPGVGGGTDTQYFGPGTRLTVL.